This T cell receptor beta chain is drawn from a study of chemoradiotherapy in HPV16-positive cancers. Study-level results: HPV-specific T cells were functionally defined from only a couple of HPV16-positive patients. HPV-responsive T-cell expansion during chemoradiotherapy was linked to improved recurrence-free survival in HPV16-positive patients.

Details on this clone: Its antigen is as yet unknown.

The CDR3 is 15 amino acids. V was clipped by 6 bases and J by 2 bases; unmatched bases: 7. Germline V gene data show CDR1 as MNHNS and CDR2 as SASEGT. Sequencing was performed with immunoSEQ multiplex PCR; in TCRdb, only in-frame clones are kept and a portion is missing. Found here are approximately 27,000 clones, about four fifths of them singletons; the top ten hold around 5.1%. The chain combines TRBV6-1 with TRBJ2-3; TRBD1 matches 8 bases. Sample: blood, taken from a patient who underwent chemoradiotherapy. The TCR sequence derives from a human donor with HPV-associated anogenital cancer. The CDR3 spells CASRDRQGNTDTQYF. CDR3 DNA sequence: TGTGCCAGCAGAGACCGACAGGGGAACACAGATACGCAGTATTTT.